This T cell receptor beta chain stems from a study of blood T cell repertoires in COVID-19. Overall study context: PBMCs, B-cell-depleted T cells, or T cells were the source of the cDNA or gDNA that made up the material.

The V and J ends lost 3 bases and 5 bases respectively, with 10 bases between them. Germline V gives CDR1 KGHDR, CDR2 SFDVKD. The CDR3 totals 14 residues. Under the authors' procedure: How many nucleated cells were present was estimated from reference gene primer amplification. Repertoires were generated with immunoSEQ multiplex PCR, while TCRdb's copy carries only in-frame clones and drops some. The V and J calls and the clone size are those of that table, but D and trimming were determined from the DNA. The sample holds about 110,000 clones; 76% are singletons and the top ten take roughly 3.8%. The receptor's source is an elderly woman with acute or convalescent COVID-19. Input material: peripheral blood. V is TRBV24-1 and J is TRBJ2-1; a weak D match, TRBD1 (5 bases). CDR3 loop: CATSDRQGNNEQFF. Written as DNA, the CDR3 is TGTGCCACCAGTGATCGCCAGGGAAACAATGAGCAGTTCTTC.